This is a list of T cell receptor beta chains from one sample in a study of cytomegalovirus exposure and HLA in healthy donors. Sequenced by immunoSEQ multiplex PCR; TCRdb stores in-frame clones only, minus some. Here the sample spans around 130,000 clones, around 80% being singletons. Sequenced input: PBMCs. Source of these receptors: a woman aged 40 to 49 in good health and CMV-seronegative. Both conserved end residues are part of each CDR3. Each record gives: J gene, clone size, D gene, V gene, CDR3 DNA, CDR3 protein. A D gene is named only where the DNA matches it firmly. A row's size may be missing; if present it is once, few, many or a size class.

>TRBJ2-7|once|TRBD2|TRBV5-1
TGCGCCAGCAGCGGGGGACTAGCGGGAGGGGCCTACGAGCAGTACTTC
CASSGGLAGGAYEQYF
>TRBJ2-7|-|TRBD2|TRBV29-1
TGCAGCGTGCGCGGGGGTGGACTAGCGGGAACTTCCTCCTACGAGCAGTACTTC
CSVRGGGLAGTSSYEQYF
>TRBJ1-2|-|-|TRBV19
TGTGCCAGTAGTCCATGGAGAGGCTATGGCTACACCTTC
CASSPWRGYGYTF
>TRBJ2-5|once|TRBD2|TRBV29-1
TGCAGCGTGCCATTAGCGGGAGGTGGAGAGACCCAGTACTTC
CSVPLAGGGETQYF
>TRBJ1-1|-|-|TRBV30
TGTGCCTGGAGTGTACCGGGGGGGCTAACTGAAGCTTTCTTT
CAWSVPGGLTEAFF
>TRBJ1-4|-|TRBD1|TRBV5-1
TGCGCCAGCAGGGGGGACAGGAATGGGGAAAAACTGTTTTTT
CASRGDRNGEKLFF
>TRBJ2-7|-|TRBD2|TRBV11-1
TGTGCCAGCAGCCCGCATAGCGGGGGGGCCTCGAGCGAGCAGTACTTC
CASSPHSGGASSEQYF
>TRBJ2-1|-|TRBD2|TRBV7-3
TGTGCCAGCAGCTTAAGGGGGGGACTTTCTCCCTACAATGAGCAGTTCTTC
CASSLRGGLSPYNEQFF
>TRBJ2-7|-|TRBD1|TRBV5-6
TGTGCCAGCAGCTTGGGAGTAGGGGACAGCAATAAGTACTTC
CASSLGVGDSNKYF
>TRBJ2-3|-|TRBD1|TRBV5-1
TGCGCCAGCAGCTTAGGACAGGGGGCAACAGATACGCAGTATTTT
CASSLGQGATDTQYF
>TRBJ2-7|-|-|TRBV7-8
TGTGCCAGCAGCTTAGCCCAGGGCAAGTACTTC
CASSLAQGKYF
>TRBJ1-2|-|-|TRBV13
TGTGCCAGCAGCATTAGGACGGCGGGGTACGTTAACTATGGCTACACCTTC
CASSIRTAGYVNYGYTF
>TRBJ1-3|-|-|TRBV18
TGTGCCAGCTCACCGGTAGAAGCTGGAAACACCATATATTTT
CASSPVEAGNTIYF
>TRBJ1-4|few|TRBD1|TRBV5-1
TGCGCCAGCAGCTTTACAGGGGCAACTAATGAAAAACTGTTTTTT
CASSFTGATNEKLFF
>TRBJ1-4|-|-|TRBV4-1
TGCGCCAGCAGCCAAGATTTCCCGGAAAAACTGTTTTTT
CASSQDFPEKLFF
>TRBJ2-7|-|-|TRBV6-5
TGTGCCAGCTCGCGACTAGGTAATCTCCACGAGCAGTACTTC
CASSRLGNLHEQYF
>TRBJ2-1|-|TRBD2|TRBV5-1
TGCGCCAGCAGCTTGGTAACTAGCGAAAACAATGAGCAGTTCTTC
CASSLVTSENNEQFF
>TRBJ2-7|-|TRBD1|TRBV28
TGTGCCAGCAACGAGGGACAGAGAGACGAGCAGTACTTC
CASNEGQRDEQYF
>TRBJ2-5|once|-|TRBV4-1
TGCGCCAGCAGCCAAGCGGGGTTTTCGAGGGAGACCCAGTACTTC
CASSQAGFSRETQYF
>TRBJ2-7|-|TRBD2|TRBV5-3
TGTGCCAGAAGCACGAGAAGGGGCGGGGGGGCTTACGAGCAGTACTTC
CARSTRRGGGAYEQYF
>TRBJ1-5|-|-|TRBV30
TGTGCCTGGACCGTTCCGGGGGGGCCCCAGCATTTT
CAWTVPGGPQHF
>TRBJ2-1|-|TRBD2|TRBV5-4
TGTGCCAGCAGCTCACCGGGACTAGCGGGCCCGAGCTCCTACAATGAGCAGTTCTTC
CASSSPGLAGPSSYNEQFF
>TRBJ2-2|few|-|TRBV30
TGTGCCTGGAGTGCCAGCGGGACCGGGGAGCTGTTTTTT
CAWSASGTGELFF
>TRBJ2-1|-|TRBD2|TRBV7-2
TGTGCCAGCCACCGGACTAGCTTGGTTTCTTATGAGCAGTTCTTC
CASHRTSLVSYEQFF
>TRBJ2-3|-|TRBD2|TRBV27
TGTGCCAGCAGTTCGCAAGCGGGACTCACAGATACGCAGTATTTT
CASSSQAGLTDTQYF
>TRBJ2-7|few|-|TRBV27
TGTGCCAGCAGTTTATCGTTCGGGGTGCTATACGAGCAGTACTTC
CASSLSFGVLYEQYF
>TRBJ2-3|once|TRBD1|TRBV27
TGTGCCAGCAGTCCAAGGACAGGGACAGCAGATACGCAGTATTTT
CASSPRTGTADTQYF
>TRBJ2-5|-|-|TRBV7-7
TGTGCCAGCAGCTTAGTGAACGCGGAGACCCAGTACTTC
CASSLVNAETQYF
>TRBJ1-6|-|TRBD1|TRBV7-9
TGTGCCAGCAGCCTAATGACAGGGGGCGATTCACCCCTCCACTTT
CASSLMTGGDSPLHF
>TRBJ1-4|-|TRBD1|TRBV5-4
TGTGCCAGCAGCGACGGACAGGGGAATGAAAAACTGTTTTTT
CASSDGQGNEKLFF
>TRBJ2-3|-|TRBD2|TRBV27
TGTGCCAGCAGTTTAGGGCGGGGGACCCACACAGATACGCAGTATTTT
CASSLGRGTHTDTQYF
>TRBJ1-5|-|TRBD1|TRBV19
TGTGCCAGTAGTACTATAGGGACAGGGGGCGGGCGGCCCCAGCATTTT
CASSTIGTGGGRPQHF
>TRBJ1-1|-|TRBD1|TRBV7-3
TGTGCCAGCAGCCCCGCCCACAGGGGGCAAGCTTTCTTT
CASSPAHRGQAFF
>TRBJ2-7|-|-|TRBV28
TGTGCCAGCAGTTTCCAATACGGCTACGAGCAGTACTTC
CASSFQYGYEQYF
>TRBJ2-3|-|TRBD1|TRBV4-1
TGCGCCAGCAGCCAAGATTGGGGGGGGACAGGGACCCCAGATACGCAGTATTTT
CASSQDWGGTGTPDTQYF
>TRBJ2-6|-|-|TRBV6-5
TGTGCCAGCGGGAGGACAACCTCTGGGGCCAACGTCCTGACTTTC
CASGRTTSGANVLTF
>TRBJ1-3|-|-|TRBV28
TGTGCCAGCAGTTTCGCGGGCAGCCCGAGCTCTGGAAACACCATATATTTT
CASSFAGSPSSGNTIYF
>TRBJ1-2|once|TRBD1|TRBV9
TGTGCCAGCAGCAACGACAGGGGGCTTCGCTATGGCTACACCTTC
CASSNDRGLRYGYTF
>TRBJ1-2|-|-|TRBV9
TGTGCCAGCACCAGGGGTCCCGAGACAGTTTATAACTATGGCTACACCTTC
CASTRGPETVYNYGYTF
>TRBJ2-5|-|-|TRBV11-3
TGTGCCAGCAGCTTAATGGGCCGATCGGAGACCCAGTACTTC
CASSLMGRSETQYF
>TRBJ1-6|once|TRBD1|TRBV6-1
TGTGCCAGCACTATAGACAGGGGGAATAATTCACCCCTCCACTTT
CASTIDRGNNSPLHF
>TRBJ1-6|once|TRBD1|TRBV14
TGTGCCAGCAGCCTCACAAGACAGGGGAATAATTCACCCCTCCACTTT
CASSLTRQGNNSPLHF
>TRBJ2-2|few|TRBD2|TRBV15
TGTGCCACCAGCAGTTCTACTGGGAGGGGAGGGACCGGGGAGCTGTTTTTT
CATSSSTGRGGTGELFF
>TRBJ1-5|-|TRBD1|TRBV27
TGTGCCAGCAGGGCGGGACAGCGGAATCAGCCCCAGCATTTT
CASRAGQRNQPQHF
>TRBJ2-1|-|TRBD1|TRBV10-2
TGCGCCAGCAGTGAGTCGGGGACAGGGTATCCTGAGCAGTTCTTC
CASSESGTGYPEQFF
>TRBJ1-1|once|-|TRBV29-1
TGCTGCGGGAGACAGACGAACACTGAAGCTTTCTTT
CCGRQTNTEAFF
>TRBJ2-2|-|TRBD2|TRBV28
TGTGCCAGCTCCCCCCCCCGGCCTAGCGGGACCGGGGAGCTGTTTTTT
CASSPPRPSGTGELFF
>TRBJ2-1|-|-|TRBV7-2
TGTGCCAGCAGCAACCACGCCTCTGAATGGGCAGCCTACAATGAGCAGTTCTTC
CASSNHASEWAAYNEQFF
>TRBJ2-1|-|-|TRBV5-1
TGCGCCAGCAGCTTGGGATCTAGGAGGGAAGAGCAGTTCTTC
CASSLGSRREEQFF
>TRBJ1-2|few|-|TRBV27
TGTGCCAGCAGTTCCGGCCAGGGACAATACTATGGCTACACCTTC
CASSSGQGQYYGYTF
>TRBJ2-3|few|TRBD2|TRBV7-2
TGTGCCAGCAGCCTTAGACTAGCGGGGGGGCCAACAGATACGCAGTATTTT
CASSLRLAGGPTDTQYF
>TRBJ2-5|-|TRBD2|TRBV5-6
TGTGCCAGCAGCTTGGCCTTTAGCGGGGGAAACCAAGAGACCCAGTACTTC
CASSLAFSGGNQETQYF
>TRBJ1-3|-|-|TRBV6-6
TGTGCCAGCACCGCAACTATATCTGGAAACACCATATATTTT
CASTATISGNTIYF
>TRBJ2-6|-|TRBD2|TRBV5-1
TGCGCCAGCAGCCTTACAACGGGTCTAGCGGGAGCTGGGGCCAACGGCCTGACTTTC
CASSLTTGLAGAGANGLTF